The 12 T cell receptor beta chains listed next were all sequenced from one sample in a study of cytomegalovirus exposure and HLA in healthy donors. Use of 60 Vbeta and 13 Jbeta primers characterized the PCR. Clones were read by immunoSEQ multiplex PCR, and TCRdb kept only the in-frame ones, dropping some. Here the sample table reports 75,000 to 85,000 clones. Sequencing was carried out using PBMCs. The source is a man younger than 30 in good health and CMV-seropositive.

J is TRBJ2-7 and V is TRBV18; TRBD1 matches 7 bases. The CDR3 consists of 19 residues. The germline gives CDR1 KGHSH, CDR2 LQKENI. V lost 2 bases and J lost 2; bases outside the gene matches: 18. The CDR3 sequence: CASSPRSKTPGQTAYEQYF. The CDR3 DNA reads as TGTGCCAGCTCACCAAGAAGTAAGACTCCGGGACAGACCGCCTACGAGCAGTACTTC.

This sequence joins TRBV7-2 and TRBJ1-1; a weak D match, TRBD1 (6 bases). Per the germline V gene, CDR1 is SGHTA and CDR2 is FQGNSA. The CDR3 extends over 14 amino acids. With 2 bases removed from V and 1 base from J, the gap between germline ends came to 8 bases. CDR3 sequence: CASSLTGTNTEAFF. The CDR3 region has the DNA TGTGCCAGCAGCTTAACAGGGACGAACACTGAAGCTTTCTTT. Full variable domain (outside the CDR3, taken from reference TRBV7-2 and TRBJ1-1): GAGVSQSPSNKVTEKGKDVELRCDPISGHTALYWYRQSLGQGLEFLIYFQGNSAPDKSGLPSDRFSAERTGGSVSTLTIQRTQQEDSAVYLCASSLTGTNTEAFFGQGTRLTVV.

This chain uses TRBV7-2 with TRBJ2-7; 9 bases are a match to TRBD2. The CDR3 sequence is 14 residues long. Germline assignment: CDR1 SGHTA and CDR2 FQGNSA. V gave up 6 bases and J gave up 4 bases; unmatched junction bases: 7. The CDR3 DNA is TGTGCCAGCAGTCCTAGCGGGGTTGTTTACGAGCAGTACTTC. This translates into CASSPSGVVYEQYF. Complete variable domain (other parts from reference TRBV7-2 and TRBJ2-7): GAGVSQSPSNKVTEKGKDVELRCDPISGHTALYWYRQSLGQGLEFLIYFQGNSAPDKSGLPSDRFSAERTGGSVSTLTIQRTQQEDSAVYLCASSPSGVVYEQYFGPGTRLTVT.

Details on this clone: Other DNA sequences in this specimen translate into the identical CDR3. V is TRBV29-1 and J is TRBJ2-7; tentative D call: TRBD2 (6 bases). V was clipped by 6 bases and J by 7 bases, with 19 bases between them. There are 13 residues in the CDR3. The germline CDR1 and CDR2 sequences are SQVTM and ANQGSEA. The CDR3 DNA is TGCAGCGTCGGCGGGACGGAGAAAGGAGAGCAGTACTTC. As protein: CSVGGTEKGEQYF.

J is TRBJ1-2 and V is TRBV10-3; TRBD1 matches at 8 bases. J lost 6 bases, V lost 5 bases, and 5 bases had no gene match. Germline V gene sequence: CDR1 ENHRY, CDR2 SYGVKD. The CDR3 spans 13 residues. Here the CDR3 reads CAISPLQGDGYTF. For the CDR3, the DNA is TGTGCCATCAGTCCCTTACAGGGGGATGGCTACACCTTC.

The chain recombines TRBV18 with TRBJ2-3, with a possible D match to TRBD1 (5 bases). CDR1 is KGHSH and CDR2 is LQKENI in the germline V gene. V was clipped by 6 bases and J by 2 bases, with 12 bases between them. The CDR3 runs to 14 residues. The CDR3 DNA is TGTGCCAGCTCTTCGACAGCCACCACAGATACGCAGTATTTT. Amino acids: CASSSTATTDTQYF.

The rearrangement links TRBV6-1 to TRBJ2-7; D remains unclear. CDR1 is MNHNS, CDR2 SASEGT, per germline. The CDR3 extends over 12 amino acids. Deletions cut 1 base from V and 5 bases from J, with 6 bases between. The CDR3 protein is CASSEGGHEQYF. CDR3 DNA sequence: TGTGCCAGCAGTGAAGGAGGCCACGAGCAGTACTTC.

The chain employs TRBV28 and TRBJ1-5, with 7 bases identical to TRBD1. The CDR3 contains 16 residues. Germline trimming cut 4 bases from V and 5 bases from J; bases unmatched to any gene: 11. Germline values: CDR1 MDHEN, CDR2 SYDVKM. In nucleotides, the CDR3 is TGTGCCAGCAGTTCGCCGACAGGGCTAGGGTATCAGCCCCAGCATTTT. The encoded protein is CASSSPTGLGYQPQHF.

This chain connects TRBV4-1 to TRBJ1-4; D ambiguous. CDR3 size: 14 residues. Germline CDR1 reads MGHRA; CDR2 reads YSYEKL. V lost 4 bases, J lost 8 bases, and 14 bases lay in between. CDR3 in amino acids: CASSRDVQSEKLFF. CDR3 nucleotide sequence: TGCGCCAGCAGCCGAGACGTGCAGTCCGAAAAACTGTTTTTT.

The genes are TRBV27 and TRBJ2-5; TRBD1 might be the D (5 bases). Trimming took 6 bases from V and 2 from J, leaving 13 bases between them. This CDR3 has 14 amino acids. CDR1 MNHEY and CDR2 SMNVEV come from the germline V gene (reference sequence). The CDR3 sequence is CASSRTRRQETQYF. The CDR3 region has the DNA TGTGCCAGCAGCAGGACACGGCGTCAAGAGACCCAGTACTTC.

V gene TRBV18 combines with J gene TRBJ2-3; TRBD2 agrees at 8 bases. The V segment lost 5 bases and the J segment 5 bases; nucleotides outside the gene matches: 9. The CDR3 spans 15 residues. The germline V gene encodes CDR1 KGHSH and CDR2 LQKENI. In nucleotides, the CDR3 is TGTGCCAGCTCATCGCTGCGGGGGGATGGAGATACGCAGTATTTT. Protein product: CASSSLRGDGDTQYF.

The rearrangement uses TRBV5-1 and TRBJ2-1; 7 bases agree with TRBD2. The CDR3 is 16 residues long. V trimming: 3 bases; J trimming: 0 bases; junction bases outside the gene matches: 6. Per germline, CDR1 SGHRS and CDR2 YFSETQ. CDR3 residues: CASSSPAGSSYNEQFF. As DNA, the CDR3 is TGCGCCAGCAGCTCACCAGCGGGGAGCTCCTACAATGAGCAGTTCTTC.